The clone carrying this TCR beta chain was detected once. Per germline, CDR1 SGHAT and CDR2 FQNNGV. With 5 bases clipped from V and 4 bases from J, the junction kept 10 bases outside the gene matches. The CDR3 consists of 15 residues. The protocol was immunoSEQ multiplex PCR, while the TCRdb copy is restricted to in-frame clones and leaves out a portion. The data show some 180,000 clones, 80% seen once. The data belong to a study of blood T cell repertoires in COVID-19. About the research overall: The United States, Italy and Spain were the sources of the acute and convalescent COVID-19 samples. In each case, the material was cDNA or gDNA derived from T cells, B-cell-depleted T cells, or PBMCs.

Sample: peripheral blood. The TCR originated in a man in his sixties with acute or convalescent COVID-19. The J gene is TRBJ1-2, the V gene TRBV11-2; TRBD1 aligns across 7 bases. Here the CDR3 reads CASSLGGQSFYGYTF. CDR3 sequence (DNA): TGTGCCAGCAGCCTCGGGGGACAGAGTTTCTATGGCTACACCTTC.